One and the same sample provided the 31 T cell receptor beta chains below, sequenced in a study of beta chain features in type 1 diabetes. No antigen has been identified for these receptors. Reverse transcribing all isolated RNA meant expressed TCRB transcripts were sequenced. Assay used: immunoSEQ multiplex PCR; TCRdb lists only in-frame clones, some missing. The profile shows over 200,000 clones, about 11% of them singletons. Study findings and constraints: There was a moderate but significant shortening of TCRB CDR3s in all four CD4+ subsets of Type 1 diabetes patients.

The sequencing input was naive CD4+ T cells from blood. The receptor source for this set is a man aged 30-40 years with type 1 diabetes.

This clone was counted only a few times. The genes are TRBV28 and TRBJ1-1; 8 bases fit TRBD1. The germline CDR1 and CDR2 sequences are MDHEN and SYDVKM. After removal of 2 bases from V and 1 base from J, the junction contained 0 bases not matched to a gene. CDR3 length equals 14 residues. The CDR3 spells CASSLGQGNTEAFF. The CDR3 nucleotides read TGTGCCAGCAGTTTAGGACAGGGGAACACTGAAGCTTTCTTT.

The chain has TRBV29-1 and TRBJ2-3; TRBD2 agrees at 7 bases. The J segment lost 0 bases and the V segment lost 3 bases, leaving 3 bases of the junction unmatched. The CDR3 has 14 amino acids. Germline values: CDR1 SQVTM, CDR2 ANQGSEA. This chain's CDR3 is CSVEGTTSTDTQYF. In DNA form, the CDR3 reads TGCAGCGTTGAGGGGACTACTAGCACAGATACGCAGTATTTT.

The sample holds a few counts of this clone. V usage is TRBV4-3 and J usage is TRBJ2-2, with TRBD2 matching 9 bases. The trim removed 7 bases at V and 4 bases at J, leaving 10 bases unmatched. Germline-derived CDR1 and CDR2 are LGHNA and YSLEER. This CDR3 is built from 16 residues. CDR3 residues: CASTIILAGRTGELFF. The CDR3 DNA is TGCGCCAGCACTATCATCCTAGCGGGGCGCACCGGGGAGCTGTTTTTT.

Only a few counts were recorded for this clone. DNA for the CDR3: TGTGCCAGCAGTCTCCCTCATCCGGGACAGGGTAAAAACGTCCTGACTTTC. This encodes CASSLPHPGQGKNVLTF. The chain is built from TRBV28 and TRBJ2-6, with 9 bases lining up with TRBD1. With V trimmed by 5 bases and J by 10 bases, 15 bases remained unmatched. There are 17 residues in the CDR3. CDR1 MDHEN and CDR2 SYDVKM come from the germline V gene. Combining the CDR3 with reference TRBV28 and TRBJ2-6 gives the whole variable domain DVKVTQSSRYLVKRTGEKVFLECVQDMDHENMFWYRQDPGLGLRLIYFSYDVKMKEKGDIPEGYSVSREKKERFSLILESASTNQTSMYLCASSLPHPGQGKNVLTFGAGSRLTVL.

CDR3 nucleotide sequence: TGTGCCAGCAGCCTGATGGCTCAAGAGACCCAGTACTTC. It specifies CASSLMAQETQYF. J is TRBJ2-5 and V is TRBV5-6; D is unresolved. CDR3 length equals 13 residues. Trimming cost V 4 bases and J 2 bases, with 9 bases left between them. Germline V lookup: CDR1 SGHDT, CDR2 YYEEEE. Using reference TRBV5-6 and TRBJ2-5 for the parts outside the CDR3, the full variable domain is DAGVTQSPTHLIKTRGQQVTLRCSPKSGHDTVSWYQQALGQGPQFIFQYYEEEERQRGNFPDRFSGHQFPNYSSELNVNALLLGDSALYLCASSLMAQETQYFGPGTRLLVL.

V gene TRBV18 combines with J gene TRBJ1-2; D uncertain. V was pared by 0 bases and J by 7 bases, with 12 bases between. This CDR3 contains 14 residues. In germline, CDR1 is KGHSH, CDR2 LQKENI. CDR3 region: CASSPPAGNGGYTF. The CDR3 nucleotides are TGTGCCAGCTCACCACCGGCAGGAAATGGTGGCTACACCTTC.

This clone was counted only a few times. The genes are TRBV5-4 and TRBJ1-1; 8 bases agree with TRBD1. V lost 0 bases, J lost 7 bases, and 2 bases stayed unmatched. The CDR3 is 13 amino acids. The germline CDR1 and CDR2 sequences are SGHNT and YYREEE (reference sequence). CDR3 in DNA: TGTGCCAGCAGCTTGGCAGGGGGCGGTGAAGCTTTCTTT. It is translated as CASSLAGGGEAFF. Full variable domain (outside the CDR3, taken from reference TRBV5-4 and TRBJ1-1): ETGVTQSPTHLIKTRGQQVTLRCSSQSGHNTVSWYQQALGQGPQFIFQYYREEENGRGNFPPRFSGLQFPNYSSELNVNALELDDSALYLCASSLAGGGEAFFGQGTRLTVV.

This clone has at least ten counts. A junction end diverges from the germline sequence, so it may reflect a read error. The V and J genes are TRBV7-9 and TRBJ2-1, with TRBD2 as a possible D gene (5 bases). From germline, CDR1 is SEHNR and CDR2 FQNEAQ (reference sequence). This CDR3 is built from 12 residues. CDR3 bases: TGTGCCAGCACCTTAGCGAGGAATGAGCAGTTCTTC. It yields the protein CASTLARNEQFF. Looking up the rest from reference TRBV7-9 and TRBJ2-1 gives the full variable domain: DTGVSQNPRHKITKRGQNVTFRCDPISEHNRLYWYRQTLGQGPEFLTYFQNEAQLEKSRLLSDRFSAERPKGSFSTLEIQRTEQGDSAMYLCASTLARNEQFFGPGTRLTVL.

The V gene is TRBV18, the J gene TRBJ1-1; D remains ambiguous. The V gene lost 4 bases and the J gene lost 8 bases, with 14 bases spanning the gap. The germline CDR1 and CDR2 sequences are KGHSH and LQKENI. The CDR3 is 13 residues long. The CDR3 loop is CASSLVSGREAFF. Written as DNA, the CDR3 is TGTGCCAGCTCACTCGTGAGCGGGCGGGAAGCTTTCTTT.

The rearrangement links TRBV6-5 to TRBJ2-3, with D tentatively TRBD1 (5 bases). There are 13 residues in the CDR3. V lost 0 bases to trimming and J lost 4 bases, with 5 bases between them. The V gene's germline CDR1 is MNHEY and CDR2 SVGAGI. The CDR3 DNA follows: TGTGCCAGCAGTTACTCGGGGCCAGATACGCAGTATTTT. Encoded protein: CASSYSGPDTQYF.

This clone turned up a few times. The rearrangement links TRBV4-1 to TRBJ2-4, with 7 positions matching TRBD1. This CDR3 region has 17 residues. Germline values: CDR1 MGHRA, CDR2 YSYEKL. Trimming at V came to 3 bases and at J to 1 base, leaving 9 bases not matched to a gene. CDR3 residues: CASSQWGKGAAKNIQYF. CDR3 nucleotides: TGCGCCAGCAGCCAGTGGGGAAAGGGGGCGGCCAAAAACATTCAGTACTTC.

The chain carries TRBV30 and TRBJ1-1, with 11 bases that match TRBD1. CDR1 GTSNPN and CDR2 SVGIG come from the germline V gene (reference sequence). The CDR3 contains 12 residues. V lost 2 bases and J lost 11; bases outside the gene matches: 4. CDR3 in amino acids: CAWSRDRGIAFF. CDR3 in DNA: TGTGCCTGGAGTAGGGACAGGGGGATTGCTTTCTTT.

This clone was recorded a few times. V and J are TRBV5-1 and TRBJ1-6; D is uncertain. Trimming shortened V by 1 base and J by 10 bases, and 15 bases separated the two germline ends. The CDR3 is made up of 15 amino acids. Per the germline V gene, CDR1 is SGHRS and CDR2 is YFSETQ. CDR3 loop: CASSLSLRNYSPLHF. The CDR3 coding sequence is TGCGCCAGCAGCTTGTCACTTCGGAACTACTCACCCCTCCACTTT.

The table lists this clone with a few counts. The chain recombines TRBV29-1 with TRBJ2-5, with D uncertain. Trimming pared 2 bases from V and 5 bases from J, leaving 12 bases between. The V gene's germline CDR1 is SQVTM and CDR2 ANQGSEA. The CDR3 is 13 residues long. The CDR3 reads CSVEITSRETQYF. The CDR3 DNA is TGCAGCGTTGAAATAACGTCGAGGGAGACCCAGTACTTC.

The chain employs TRBV19 and TRBJ1-2; 7 bases map to TRBD1. The ends lost 6 bases at V and 6 bases at J; junction bases unmatched: 10. The CDR3 is made up of 14 amino acids. From germline, CDR1 is LNHDA and CDR2 SQIVND (reference sequence). The CDR3 is CASRMTGFRDGYTF. The CDR3 region has the DNA TGTGCCAGTAGGATGACAGGGTTTCGGGATGGCTACACCTTC.

The sample holds a few counts of this clone. This sequence joins TRBV2 and TRBJ2-1, with D possibly matching TRBD1 (5 bases). The V end lost 0 bases, the J end lost 5 bases, and 5 bases lay between the germline ends. CDR3 length: 13 residues. Germline lookup yields CDR1 SNHLY and CDR2 FYNNEI. The CDR3 loop is CASSEAGDNEQFF. The CDR3 DNA follows: TGTGCCAGCAGTGAAGCAGGGGACAATGAGCAGTTCTTC.

The chain couples TRBV5-6 to TRBJ2-3, with 9 bases fitting TRBD1. The CDR3 consists of 15 residues. Germline V CDR1 and CDR2: SGHDT, YYEEEE. V trimming: 4 bases; J trimming: 4 bases; junction bases outside the gene matches: 7. For the CDR3, the DNA is TGTGCCAGCAGCGTTCCGGGACAGGGATCAGATACGCAGTATTTT. Amino acids: CASSVPGQGSDTQYF. The full variable domain, completed using reference TRBV5-6 and TRBJ2-3, is DAGVTQSPTHLIKTRGQQVTLRCSPKSGHDTVSWYQQALGQGPQFIFQYYEEEERQRGNFPDRFSGHQFPNYSSELNVNALLLGDSALYLCASSVPGQGSDTQYFGPGTRLTVL.

A few counts support this clone. The chain employs TRBV19 and TRBJ2-1, with 11 nucleotides matching TRBD2. J was trimmed by 4 bases and V by 3 bases; bases with no gene match: 11. This CDR3 contains 18 residues. Germline assignment: CDR1 LNHDA and CDR2 SQIVND (reference sequence). Here the CDR3 reads CASSMDSLAGGPYNEQFF. The CDR3 region has the DNA TGTGCCAGTAGTATGGATTCCCTAGCGGGGGGACCTTACAATGAGCAGTTCTTC.

There are a few counts of this clone. The J gene is TRBJ2-7, the V gene TRBV30; D perhaps matches TRBD1 (5 bases). CDR1 is GTSNPN, CDR2 SVGIG, per germline (reference sequence). V was trimmed by 3 bases and J by 3 bases, leaving 9 bases between them. This CDR3 contains 12 residues. CDR3 sequence (DNA): TGTGCCTGGAGCCCACAGGTCTACGAGCAGTACTTC. It codes for CAWSPQVYEQYF.

This clone was seen more than once but under ten times. The chain has TRBV14 and TRBJ2-5; D is possibly TRBD2 (6 bases). This CDR3 comprises 16 residues. V was trimmed by 0 bases and J by 4 bases, leaving 15 bases between them. Germline lookup yields CDR1 SGHDN and CDR2 FVKESK. CDR3 loop: CASSQEGWLASETQYF. The CDR3 bases are TGTGCCAGCAGCCAAGAAGGTTGGCTAGCGTCAGAGACCCAGTACTTC.

This chain uses TRBV6-5 with TRBJ2-7, with 7 bases lining up with TRBD1. The CDR3 has 13 residues. The V and J ends lost 5 bases and 6 bases, in that order; junction bases with no gene match: 7. Germline CDR1 is MNHEY and CDR2 is SVGAGI. In DNA form, the CDR3 reads TGTGCCAGCAGTCACCGACAGGGTGCCGAGCAGTACTTC. Its protein is CASSHRQGAEQYF.

The V call is TRBV28, the J call TRBJ2-7; 11 bases line up with TRBD2. J lost 0 bases, V lost 7 bases, and 5 bases had no gene match. CDR1 is MDHEN, CDR2 SYDVKM, per germline. The length of the CDR3 is 15 residues. This CDR3 reads CASITGTSGSYEQYF. The CDR3 coding sequence is TGTGCCAGCATCACCGGGACTAGCGGCTCCTACGAGCAGTACTTC.

The chain recombines TRBV4-3 with TRBJ1-5; no clear D. CDR3 size: 15 residues. Germline V gene data show CDR1 as LGHNA and CDR2 as YSLEER. Trimming shortened V by 0 bases and J by 6 bases, and 12 bases separated the two germline ends. The CDR3 spells CASSQDAAGAQPQHF. For the CDR3, the DNA is TGCGCCAGCAGCCAAGACGCGGCCGGCGCTCAGCCCCAGCATTTT.

The chain combines TRBV20-1 with TRBJ1-2; TRBD1 matches at 7 bases. V lost 5 bases and J lost 6; bases outside the gene matches: 3. The CDR3 runs to 11 residues. The germline V gene has CDR1 DFQATT and CDR2 SNEGSKA (reference sequence). The CDR3 protein is CSAGTADGYTF. In DNA, the CDR3 is TGCAGTGCTGGGACAGCGGATGGCTACACCTTC.

This clone was recorded a few times. This chain uses TRBV28 with TRBJ1-5; 10 bases line up with TRBD1. CDR3 length: 15 amino acids. The V gene's germline CDR1 is MDHEN and CDR2 SYDVKM. The junction had 11 bases not matched to a gene; V was cut back by 8 bases and J by 7 bases. CDR3 amino acids: CASQRDRGGRQPQHF. The CDR3 DNA is TGTGCCAGCCAGAGGGACAGGGGAGGAAGGCAGCCCCAGCATTTT.

This clone was counted only a few times. The rearrangement links TRBV21-1 to TRBJ1-1; TRBD1, the D gene given by the table, was not confirmed from the DNA. TRBV21-1 is a documented pseudogene. The CDR3 has 15 residues. The CDR3 loop is CASSRIRTGVSEAFF. The CDR3 DNA sequence: TGTGCCAGCAGCCGAATTCGGACAGGAGTCTCTGAAGCTTTCTTT.

This clone was detected only a few times. The chain carries TRBV30 and TRBJ1-5; D unclear. V lost 2 bases to trimming and J lost 9 bases, with 14 bases between them. CDR1 and CDR2 from the germline V gene are GTSNPN and SVGIG (reference sequence). The CDR3 contains 13 residues. The CDR3 nucleotides read TGTGCCTGGAGTATGGCCCTCGTTGGGCCCCAGCATTTT. It translates to CAWSMALVGPQHF.

The chain links TRBV18 to TRBJ1-6; the D gene is possibly TRBD1 (5 bases). CDR1 is KGHSH and CDR2 is LQKENI in the germline V gene. Trimming stripped 2 bases from V and 10 bases from J, with 9 bases between. CDR3 length: 13 residues. The CDR3 DNA follows: TGTGCCAGCTCACCAGGGGACTCATCACCCCTCCACTTT. Translation gives CASSPGDSSPLHF.

This chain links TRBV6-5 with TRBJ2-5; 11 nucleotides agree with TRBD2. CDR1 is MNHEY and CDR2 is SVGAGI in the germline V gene. The CDR3 has 15 residues. The V segment lost 6 bases and the J segment 4 bases; nucleotides outside the gene matches: 7. DNA for the CDR3: TGTGCCAGCAGCAAATCCGGGACTAGCGGAGAGACCCAGTACTTC. Encoded protein: CASSKSGTSGETQYF.

The chain is built from TRBV2 and TRBJ2-7; TRBD1 agrees at 7 bases. This CDR3 comprises 14 residues. Trimming cost V 6 bases and J 0 bases; bases outside gene matches: 5. The V gene's germline CDR1 is SNHLY and CDR2 FYNNEI. CDR3 DNA sequence: TGTGCCAGCAGGGAGAGGGGGCCCTCCTACGAGCAGTACTTC. It encodes CASRERGPSYEQYF.

The chain carries TRBV5-1 and TRBJ2-5, with 10 bases aligning to TRBD2. V shed 0 bases and J 2 bases; nucleotides not matched to a gene: 4. This CDR3 region has 16 residues. Germline assignment: CDR1 SGHRS and CDR2 YFSETQ. The chain's CDR3 is CASSLVASGGQETQYF. CDR3 in DNA: TGCGCCAGCAGCTTGGTCGCTAGCGGGGGACAAGAGACCCAGTACTTC.